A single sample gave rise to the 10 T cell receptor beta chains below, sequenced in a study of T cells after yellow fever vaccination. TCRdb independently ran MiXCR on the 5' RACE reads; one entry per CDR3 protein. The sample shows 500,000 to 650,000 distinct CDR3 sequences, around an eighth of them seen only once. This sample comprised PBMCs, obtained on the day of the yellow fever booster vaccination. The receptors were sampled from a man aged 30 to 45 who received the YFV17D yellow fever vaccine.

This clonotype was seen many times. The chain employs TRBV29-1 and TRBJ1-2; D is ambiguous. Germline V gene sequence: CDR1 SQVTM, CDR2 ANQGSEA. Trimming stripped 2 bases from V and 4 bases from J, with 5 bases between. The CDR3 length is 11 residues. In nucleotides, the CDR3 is TGCAGCGTTGAAAGTCTCTATGGCTACACCTTC. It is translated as CSVESLYGYTF.

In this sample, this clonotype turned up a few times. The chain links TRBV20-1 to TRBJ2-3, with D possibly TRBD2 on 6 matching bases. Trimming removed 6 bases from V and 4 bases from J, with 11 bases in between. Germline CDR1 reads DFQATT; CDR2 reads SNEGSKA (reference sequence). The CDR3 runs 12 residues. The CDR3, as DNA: TGCAGTGCAACGACTAGTCCAGATACGCAGTATTTT. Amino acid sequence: CSATTSPDTQYF.

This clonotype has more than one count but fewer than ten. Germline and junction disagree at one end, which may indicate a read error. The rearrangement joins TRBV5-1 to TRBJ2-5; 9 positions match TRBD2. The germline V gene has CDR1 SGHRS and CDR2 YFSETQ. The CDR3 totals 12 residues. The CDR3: CASSPERGAQNF. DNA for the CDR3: TGCGCCAGCAGCCCTGAGCGGGGGGCTCAGAACTTC.

The CDR3 here is CASSRDPSDTQYF. CDR3 nucleotides: TGTGCCAGCAGCAGGGACCCCTCGGATACGCAGTATTTT. This chain uses TRBV7-9 with TRBJ2-3; D possibly matches TRBD1 or TRBD2 (5 bases each). Per the germline V gene, CDR1 is SEHNR and CDR2 is FQNEAQ (reference sequence). Trimming left V 5 bases short and J 6 bases short, with 12 bases between. This CDR3 has 13 residues. Supplemented by reference TRBV7-9 and TRBJ2-3, the full variable domain reads DTGVSQNPRHKITKRGQNVTFRCDPISEHNRLYWYRQTLGQGPEFLTYFQNEAQLEKSRLLSDRFSAERPKGSFSTLEIQRTEQGDSAMYLCASSRDPSDTQYFGPGTRLTVL.

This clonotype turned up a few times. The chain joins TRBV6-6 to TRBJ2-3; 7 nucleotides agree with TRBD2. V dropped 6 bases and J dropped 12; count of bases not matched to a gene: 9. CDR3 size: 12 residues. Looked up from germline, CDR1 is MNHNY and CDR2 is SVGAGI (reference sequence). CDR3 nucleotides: TGTGCCAGCAGCCCTCCTAGCGGCCCCCAGTATTTT. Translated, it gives CASSPPSGPQYF.

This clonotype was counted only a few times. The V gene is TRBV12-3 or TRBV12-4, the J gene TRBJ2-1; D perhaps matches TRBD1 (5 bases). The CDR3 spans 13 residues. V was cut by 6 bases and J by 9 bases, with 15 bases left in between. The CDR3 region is CASSSRLRGEQFF. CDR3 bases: TGTGCCAGCAGCTCAAGACTTAGGGGTGAGCAGTTCTTC.

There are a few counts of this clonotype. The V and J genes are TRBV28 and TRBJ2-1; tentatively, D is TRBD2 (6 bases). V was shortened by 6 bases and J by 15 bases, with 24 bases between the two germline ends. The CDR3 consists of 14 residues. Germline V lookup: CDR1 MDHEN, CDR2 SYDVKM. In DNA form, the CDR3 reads TGTGCCAGCAGATCCGGGACTGCGATCAAGGGGACGTTCTTC. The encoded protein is CASRSGTAIKGTFF. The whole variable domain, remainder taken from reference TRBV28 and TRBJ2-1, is DVKVTQSSRYLVKRTGEKVFLECVQDMDHENMFWYRQDPGLGLRLIYFSYDVKMKEKGDIPEGYSVSREKKERFSLILESASTNQTSMYLCASRSGTAIKGTFFGPGTRLTVL.

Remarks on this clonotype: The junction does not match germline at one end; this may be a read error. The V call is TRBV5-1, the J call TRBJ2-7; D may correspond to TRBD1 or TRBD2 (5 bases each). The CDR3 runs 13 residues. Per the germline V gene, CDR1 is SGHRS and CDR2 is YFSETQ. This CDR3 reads CAGSLMGDYEQYF. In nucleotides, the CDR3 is TGCGCCGGCAGCTTGATGGGGGATTACGAGCAGTACTTC.

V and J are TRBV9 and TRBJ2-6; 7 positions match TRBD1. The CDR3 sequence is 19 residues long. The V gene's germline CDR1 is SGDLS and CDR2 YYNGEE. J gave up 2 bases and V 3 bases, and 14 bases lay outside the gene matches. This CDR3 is CASSAATGAFSAGANVLTF. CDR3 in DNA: TGTGCCAGCAGCGCCGCTACAGGGGCTTTCTCCGCTGGGGCCAACGTCCTGACTTTC. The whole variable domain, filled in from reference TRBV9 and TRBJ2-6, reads DSGVTQTPKHLITATGQRVTLRCSPRSGDLSVYWYQQSLDQGLQFLIQYYNGEERAKGNILERFSAQQFPDLHSELNLSSLELGDSALYFCASSAATGAFSAGANVLTFGAGSRLTVL.

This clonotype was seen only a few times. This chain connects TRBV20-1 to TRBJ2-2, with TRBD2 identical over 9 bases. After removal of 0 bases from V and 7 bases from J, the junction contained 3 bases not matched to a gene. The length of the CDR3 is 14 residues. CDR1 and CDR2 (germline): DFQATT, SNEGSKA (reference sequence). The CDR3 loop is CSARDPSGNGELFF. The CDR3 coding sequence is TGCAGTGCTAGAGACCCTAGCGGGAACGGGGAGCTGTTTTTT.